This entry is about one T cell receptor (beta chain). Naive CD8 cells comprised CD45RO-negative, CCR7-positively selected cells, excluding terminally differentiated effector memory CD45RA+ cells. The CDR3 is 15 residues long. Germline V gives CDR1 MDHEN, CDR2 SYDVKM. The V end was cut by 3 bases, the J end by 2 bases, with 11 bases between. Sequencing was performed with immunoSEQ multiplex PCR; in TCRdb, only in-frame clones are kept and a portion is missing. The sample yields around 650,000 clones, roughly 96% seen once. The sample comes from a study of shared clonotypes between healthy human individuals.

Sequencing was performed on naive CD8+ T cells sorted from blood. The clonotype comes from a woman in her twenties or thirties in good health. The gene calls are TRBV28 and TRBJ2-1, with D possibly called TRBD1 or TRBD2 (6 bases each). The CDR3 reads CASSFVGGPYNEQFF. The CDR3 region has the DNA TGTGCCAGCAGTTTTGTCGGGGGCCCCTACAATGAGCAGTTCTTC.